This T cell receptor (beta chain) was observed in a study of CD8+CD57+ T cells in acquired aplastic anemia. Looking at the study overall: When averaged, DNA from sorted CD4+ and CD8+ cells came to about 2.9 ug.

By flow cytometry, patients selected for sequencing had shown an expansion of CD8+CD57+ cells. The patients all had a severe acquired aplastic anemia diagnosis. This clonotype was counted only a few times. Its cognate antigen is unknown. Study-level points and caveats: Researchers report that twenty-nine CD8+ CDR3 sequences appeared in both patients and controls.

Profiling of TCR beta VDJ combinations and CDR3 sequences used genomic DNA as template. TCRdb recomputed calls from the reads with MiXCR, one row per CDR3 protein. The sample has about half a million distinct CDR3 sequences, roughly a third seen once. Germline V gene data show CDR1 as GTSNPN and CDR2 as SVGIG (reference sequence). J gave up 3 bases and V 7 bases, and 9 bases lay outside the gene matches. The CDR3 loop spans 14 amino acids. The chain links TRBV30 to TRBJ1-2; 9 nucleotides line up with TRBD1. This sequence originates from a human donor with aplastic anemia. Sequenced sample: sorted CD4+, CD8+, or CD8+CD57+ T cells (not recorded which) from PBMCs. CDR3 nucleotides: TGTGCCTCCCAACAGGGGGCTCTTTACTATGGCTACACCTTC. Its protein product is CASQQGALYYGYTF.